One TCR beta chain is described in this entry. The sample originates from a study of beta chain features in type 1 diabetes. Study-level information: Cell yields, gender and age were similar in healthy donors and patients. Analysis included over 100,000,000 sorted cells drawn from all samples.

Looked up from germline, CDR1 is SGDLS and CDR2 is YYNGEE. V lost 4 bases, J lost 6 bases, and 8 bases stayed unmatched. The length of the CDR3 is 14 residues. Reverse transcribing all isolated RNA meant expressed TCRB transcripts were sequenced. The method was immunoSEQ multiplex PCR; TCRdb's version includes in-frame clones alone and lacks a portion of them. The table shows about 370,000 clones, with about 14% occurring only once. The chain is built from TRBV9 and TRBJ2-7, with 9 bases lining up with TRBD1. Sequenced sample: naive CD4+ T cells from blood. The sequence derives from a woman aged 18-35 years in good health. The CDR3: CASSTRTGVSEQYF. The CDR3 nucleotides are TGTGCCAGCAGCACGCGGACAGGGGTCTCCGAGCAGTACTTC.